This T cell receptor beta chain appears in the sequencing data of a study of T cell changes during pregnancy in multiple sclerosis. Germline V gene data show CDR1 as SEHNR and CDR2 as FQNEAQ (reference sequence). The V segment lost 5 bases and the J segment 2 bases; nucleotides outside the gene matches: 11. The length of the CDR3 is 16 residues. The repertoire was sequenced with immunoSEQ multiplex PCR; TCRdb's copy has only in-frame clones and lacks some. The repertoire holds 50,000 to 65,000 clones, with 96% as singletons. This material consisted of CD8+ T cells from peripheral blood mononuclear cells, taken after pregnancy. The chain couples TRBV7-9 to TRBJ2-7; 8 bases align to TRBD1. The receptor was isolated from a female donor with multiple sclerosis, enrolled in a pregnancy study. The CDR3 loop is CASSAWDRNPPYEQYF. In DNA form, the CDR3 reads TGTGCCAGCAGCGCGTGGGACAGGAACCCCCCCTACGAGCAGTACTTC.